These T cell receptor beta chains were read from a single sample in a study of Graves' ophthalmopathy and Graves' hyperthyroidism. In TCRdb, the multiplex PCR reads were re-called with MiXCR into one record per CDR3 protein. The data contain about 590,000 distinct CDR3 sequences, 35% to 40% of them singletons. Sequencing input: peripheral blood or thyroid tissue (not recorded which). The origin of the receptors is an adult man with Graves' hyperthyroidism. Each CDR3 is given with its conserved first and last residue. Each record gives: J gene, V gene, CDR3 protein.

TRBJ2-7 | TRBV24-1 | CATRSGRAGEQYF
- | TRBV7-9 | CASSLERGGLDEQFF
TRBJ1-2 | TRBV20-1 | CSAREPGQGRSSYTF
TRBJ1-5 | TRBV7-9 | CASSYRQGGIEDQPQHF
TRBJ2-2 | TRBV28 | CASSLRLAGAYGELFF
TRBJ2-5 | TRBV7-6 | CASSLAPERETQYF
TRBJ1-4 | TRBV7-9 | CASSLDGRREKLFF
TRBJ1-6 | TRBV10-3 | CATKSDSVGNSPLHF
TRBJ2-5 | TRBV29-1 | CSVDVGGETQYF
TRBJ1-3 | TRBV7-9 | CASSPPMLKVFGNTIYF
TRBJ1-2 | TRBV2 | CASSDTGAYGYTF
TRBJ2-5 | TRBV5-1 | CASSFNQETQYF
TRBJ2-7 | TRBV30 | CAWSTSRRGEQYF
TRBJ2-7 | TRBV27 | CASSFMTSGPSYEQYF
TRBJ2-5 | TRBV7-2 | CASRRGGQETQYF
TRBJ1-5 | TRBV15 | CATSRDRGGFGPQHF
TRBJ1-5 | TRBV5-1 | CASSFSGGYNQPQHF
TRBJ2-7 | TRBV7-9 | CASSLSRDRGDYEQYF
TRBJ1-1 | TRBV5-1 | CASSLGQAGLVRNTEAFF
TRBJ1-1 | TRBV18 | CASSPLPGSQAAFF
TRBJ2-2 | TRBV2 | CASSPTGQGGGELFF
- | TRBV7-8 | CASSSGTASYNEQFF
TRBJ1-2 | TRBV29-1 | CSVETYRQGDYGYTF
TRBJ2-7 | TRBV5-1 | CASSDRVGSYEQYF
TRBJ2-3 | TRBV9 | CASSLRMWTDTQYF
TRBJ1-4 | TRBV7-8 | CASSRTKGEKLFF
TRBJ1-4 | TRBV7-9 | CASRGDVEKLFF
TRBJ1-5 | TRBV20-1 | CSAETGVSNQPQHF